Sequencing of this T cell receptor (beta chain) was carried out in a study of radiotherapy plus CTLA-4 blockade in lung cancer. General observations from the study: Reported findings show early blood T cell clone dynamics, with interferon-beta, best predicted response.

The V segment lost 4 bases and the J segment 6 bases; nucleotides outside the gene matches: 3. The CDR3 is made up of 12 amino acids. Germline CDR1 is SGHVS and CDR2 is FQNEAQ. Measured with immunoSEQ multiplex PCR; TCRdb has only the in-frame clones, and not every one. This sample has 62,000 or so clones, with 70% to 80% found just once. With regard to this clone: Its matching antigen is unknown.

The source is a human donor with non-small cell lung cancer who had a complete response to radiotherapy plus ipilimumab. The chain links TRBV7-8 to TRBJ2-7, with 7 bases lining up with TRBD1. Sample: peripheral blood, taken from a patient treated with radiotherapy plus ipilimumab. The CDR3 is CASSSWTGEQYV. In nucleotides, the CDR3 is TGTGCCAGCAGCTCTTGGACAGGCGAGCAGTACGTC.